What follows describes a single TCR beta chain. This specimen belongs to a study of blood T cell repertoires in COVID-19. This CDR3 has 17 residues. Trimming cost V 4 bases and J 1 base; bases outside gene matches: 13. Germline CDR1 reads LNHDA; CDR2 reads SQIVND (reference sequence). Using immunoSEQ multiplex PCR, the repertoire was profiled, and TCRdb retains in-frame clones only, with some absent. The repertoire includes some 62,000 clones, approximately 78% of them detected once, and 12% to 15% sits in the top ten. The sequenced sample was peripheral blood. The clonotype originates from a man aged 55-75 years with COVID-19, enrolled during active disease. V is TRBV19 and J is TRBJ2-7; 7 nucleotides agree with TRBD1. CDR3 in amino acids: CASSTREGAGPSYEQYF. The DNA of the CDR3 is TGTGCCAGTAGTACCCGAGAGGGGGCAGGGCCTTCCTACGAGCAGTACTTC.